The rows below give T cell receptor beta chains drawn from one sample of a study of cytomegalovirus exposure and HLA in healthy donors. The data were produced by immunoSEQ multiplex PCR, yet TCRdb's version contains in-frame clones alone and is incomplete. The sample has approximately 120,000 clones, about 15% seen once. Source material: PBMCs. These receptors were collected from a female donor in good health and CMV-seropositive. CDR3s include the opening cysteine and the closing phenylalanine or tryptophan. Fields, in order: CDR3 length, V gene, clone size, CDR3 protein. Size is omitted from some rows. Given values are once, few, many or a class for expanded clones.

len: 15; v_gene: TRBV28; abundance: -; CDR3aa: CASSFGPGAGNTIYF
len: 15; v_gene: TRBV5-6; abundance: few; CDR3aa: CASSLAPTSTDTQYF
len: 17; v_gene: TRBV19; abundance: -; CDR3aa: CASRRGGTGSFNTEAFF
len: 14; v_gene: TRBV27; abundance: few; CDR3aa: CASRKPDRYTEAFF
len: 12; v_gene: TRBV9; abundance: -; CDR3aa: CASSGQSTEAFF
len: 13; v_gene: TRBV6-1; abundance: few; CDR3aa: CASRGTDAWGYTF
len: 18; v_gene: TRBV7-2; abundance: few; CDR3aa: CASSLALVAGGQGNEQFF
len: 17; v_gene: TRBV9; abundance: few; CDR3aa: CASSVDISRGSSYEQYF
len: 16; v_gene: TRBV5-6; abundance: -; CDR3aa: CASSLGVRGSHETQYF
len: 17; v_gene: TRBV30; abundance: few; CDR3aa: CALTTTGTGNFRQPQHF
len: 15; v_gene: TRBV7-2; abundance: -; CDR3aa: CASSLASGPIYEQYF
len: 12; v_gene: TRBV29-1; abundance: -; CDR3aa: CSLRTGSNEQYF
len: 15; v_gene: TRBV19; abundance: -; CDR3aa: CASKTGDRRGPEAFF
len: 16; v_gene: TRBV4-2; abundance: few; CDR3aa: CASSQDQSGVADTQYF
len: 13; v_gene: TRBV2; abundance: -; CDR3aa: CASSAAVNYGYTF
len: 13; v_gene: TRBV30; abundance: -; CDR3aa: CAWTRDRGYEQYF
len: 18; v_gene: TRBV15; abundance: -; CDR3aa: CATSPRTSGSFSYNEQFF
len: 18; v_gene: TRBV4-2; abundance: few; CDR3aa: CASSQGKTAAAGGDEQFF